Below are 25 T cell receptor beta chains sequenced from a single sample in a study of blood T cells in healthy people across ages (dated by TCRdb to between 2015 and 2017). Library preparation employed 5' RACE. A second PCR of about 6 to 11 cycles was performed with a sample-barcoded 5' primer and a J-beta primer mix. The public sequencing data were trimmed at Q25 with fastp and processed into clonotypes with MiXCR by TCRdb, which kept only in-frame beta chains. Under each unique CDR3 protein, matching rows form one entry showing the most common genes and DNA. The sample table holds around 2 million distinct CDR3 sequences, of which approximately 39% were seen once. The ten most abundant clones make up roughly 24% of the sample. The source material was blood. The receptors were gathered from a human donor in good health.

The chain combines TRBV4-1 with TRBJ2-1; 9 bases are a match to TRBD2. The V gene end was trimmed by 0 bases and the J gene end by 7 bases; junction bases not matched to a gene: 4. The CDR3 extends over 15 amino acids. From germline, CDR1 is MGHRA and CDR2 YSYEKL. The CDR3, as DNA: TGCGCCAGCAGCCAAGATGGGCTAGCGGGGAATGAGCAGTTCTTC. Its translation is CASSQDGLAGNEQFF.

The CDR3 DNA follows: TGTGCCAGCACCTTTTCCGGTTTCCAAGAGACCCAGTACTTC. Encoded protein: CASTFSGFQETQYF. V is TRBV12-3 or TRBV12-4 and J is TRBJ2-5; no firm D call. Trimming left V 7 bases short and J 1 base short, with 13 bases between. This CDR3 comprises 14 residues.

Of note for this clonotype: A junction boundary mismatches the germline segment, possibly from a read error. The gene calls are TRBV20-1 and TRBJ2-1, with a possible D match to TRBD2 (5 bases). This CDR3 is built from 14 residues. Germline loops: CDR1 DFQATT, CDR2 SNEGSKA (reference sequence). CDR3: CSASRLAIYNERFF. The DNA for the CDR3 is TGCAGTGCTAGTCGGCTAGCAATCTACAATGAGCGGTTCTTC.

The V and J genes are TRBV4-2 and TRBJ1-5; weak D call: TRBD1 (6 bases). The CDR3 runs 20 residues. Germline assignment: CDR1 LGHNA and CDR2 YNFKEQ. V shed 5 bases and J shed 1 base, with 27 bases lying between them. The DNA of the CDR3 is TGTGCCAGCAGCGAAACGGGACACCTCGGCGAGGGATACAGCAATCAGCCCCAGCATTTT. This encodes CASSETGHLGEGYSNQPQHF.

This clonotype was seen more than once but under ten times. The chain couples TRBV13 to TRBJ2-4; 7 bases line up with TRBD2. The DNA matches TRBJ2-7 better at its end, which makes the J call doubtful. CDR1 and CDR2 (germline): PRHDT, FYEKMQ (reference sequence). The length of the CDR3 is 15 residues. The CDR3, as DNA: TGTGCCAGCAGCCCCCTTGGGGGGGGGAACTACGAGCAGTACTTC. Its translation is CASSPLGGGNYEQYF.

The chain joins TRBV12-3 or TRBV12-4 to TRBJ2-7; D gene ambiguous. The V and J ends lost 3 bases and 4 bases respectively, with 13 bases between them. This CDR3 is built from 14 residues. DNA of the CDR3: TGTGCCAGCAGTTTCTTTGGCACCACGTACGAGCAGTACTTC. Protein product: CASSFFGTTYEQYF.

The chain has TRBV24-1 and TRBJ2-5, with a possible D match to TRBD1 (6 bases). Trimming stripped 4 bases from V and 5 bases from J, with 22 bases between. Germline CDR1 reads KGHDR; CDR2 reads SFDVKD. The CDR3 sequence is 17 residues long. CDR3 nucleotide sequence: TGTGCCACCAGTGACAAAACCTTACAGGGAAGGGGGGAGACCCAGTACTTC. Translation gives CATSDKTLQGRGETQYF.

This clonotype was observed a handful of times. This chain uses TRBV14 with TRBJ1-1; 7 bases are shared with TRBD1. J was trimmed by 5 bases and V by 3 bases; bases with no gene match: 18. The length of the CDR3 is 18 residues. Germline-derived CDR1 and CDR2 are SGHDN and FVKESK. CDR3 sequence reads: CASSHPPGTDVRVTEAFF. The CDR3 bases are TGTGCCAGCAGCCACCCCCCCGGGACAGATGTAAGGGTAACTGAAGCTTTCTTT.

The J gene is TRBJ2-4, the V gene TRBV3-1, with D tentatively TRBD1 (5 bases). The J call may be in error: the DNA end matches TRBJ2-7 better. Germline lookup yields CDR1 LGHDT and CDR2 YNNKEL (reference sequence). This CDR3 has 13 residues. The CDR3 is CASSQVSGAEQYF. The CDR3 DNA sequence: TGTGCCAGCAGCCAAGTAAGTGGGGCCGAGCAGTACTTC.

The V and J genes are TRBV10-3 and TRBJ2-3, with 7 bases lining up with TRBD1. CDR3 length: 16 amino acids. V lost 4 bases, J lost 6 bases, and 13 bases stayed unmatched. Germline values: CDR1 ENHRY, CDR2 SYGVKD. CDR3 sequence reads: CAISALVEGAYDTQYF. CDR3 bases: TGTGCCATCAGTGCCTTGGTAGAGGGGGCATATGATACGCAGTATTTT.

The CDR3 nucleotides are TGTGCCAGCAGCCTTGAGGGACTACCCTACAATGAGCAGTTCTTC. Protein sequence: CASSLEGLPYNEQFF. J is TRBJ2-1 and V is TRBV5-5; 7 bases line up with TRBD2. The germline V gene has CDR1 SGHKS and CDR2 YYEKEE (reference sequence). The CDR3 spans 15 residues. V shed 4 bases and J 2 bases; nucleotides not matched to a gene: 6.

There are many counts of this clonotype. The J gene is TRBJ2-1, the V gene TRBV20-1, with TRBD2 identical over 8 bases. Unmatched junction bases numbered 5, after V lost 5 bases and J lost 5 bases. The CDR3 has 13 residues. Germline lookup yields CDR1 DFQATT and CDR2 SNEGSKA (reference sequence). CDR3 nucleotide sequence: TGCAGTGCTCTCAGCGGGGGACACAATGAGCAGTTCTTC. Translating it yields CSALSGGHNEQFF.

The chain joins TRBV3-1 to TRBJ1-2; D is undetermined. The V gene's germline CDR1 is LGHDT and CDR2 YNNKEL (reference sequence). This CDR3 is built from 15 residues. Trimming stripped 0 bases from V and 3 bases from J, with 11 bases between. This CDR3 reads CASSQDFDEDYGYTF. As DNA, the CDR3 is TGTGCCAGCAGCCAAGATTTTGATGAGGACTATGGCTACACCTTC.

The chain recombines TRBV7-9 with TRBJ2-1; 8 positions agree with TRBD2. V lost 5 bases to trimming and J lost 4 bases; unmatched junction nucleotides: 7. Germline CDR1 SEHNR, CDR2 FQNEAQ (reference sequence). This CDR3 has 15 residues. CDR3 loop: CASSPNAGGYNEQFF. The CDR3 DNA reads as TGTGCCAGCAGCCCCAACGCGGGGGGATACAATGAGCAGTTCTTC.

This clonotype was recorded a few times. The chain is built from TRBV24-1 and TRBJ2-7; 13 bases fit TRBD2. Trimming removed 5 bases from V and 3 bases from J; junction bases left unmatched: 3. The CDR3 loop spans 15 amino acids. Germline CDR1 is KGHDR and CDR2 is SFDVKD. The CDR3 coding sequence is TGTGCCACCAGTGGGGGGACTAGCGGGGTCTACGAGCAGTACTTC. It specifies CATSGGTSGVYEQYF.

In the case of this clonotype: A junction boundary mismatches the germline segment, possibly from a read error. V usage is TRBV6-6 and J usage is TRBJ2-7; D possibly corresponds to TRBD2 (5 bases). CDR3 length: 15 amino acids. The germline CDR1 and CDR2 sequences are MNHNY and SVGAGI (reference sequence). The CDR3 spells CASSYSTGSSYGQYF. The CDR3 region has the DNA TGTGCCAGCAGTTACTCGACTGGGAGCTCCTACGGGCAGTACTTC.

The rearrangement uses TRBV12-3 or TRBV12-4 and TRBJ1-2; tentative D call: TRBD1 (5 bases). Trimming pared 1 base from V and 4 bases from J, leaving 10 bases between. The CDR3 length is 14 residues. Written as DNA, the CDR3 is TGTGCCAGCAGTTTAGGCAGGGCTGCCTATGGCTACACCTTC. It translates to CASSLGRAAYGYTF.

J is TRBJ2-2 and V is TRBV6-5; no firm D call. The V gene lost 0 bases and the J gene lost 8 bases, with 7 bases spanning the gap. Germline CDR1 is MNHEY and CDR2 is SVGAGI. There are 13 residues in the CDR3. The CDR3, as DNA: TGTGCCAGCAGTTACTCGGGTTCTGGGGAGCTGTTTTTT. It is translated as CASSYSGSGELFF.

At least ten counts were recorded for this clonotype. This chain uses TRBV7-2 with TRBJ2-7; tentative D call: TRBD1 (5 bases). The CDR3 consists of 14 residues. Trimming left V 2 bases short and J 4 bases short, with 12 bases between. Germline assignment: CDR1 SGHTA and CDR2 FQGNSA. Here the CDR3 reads CASSLRTGGYEQYF. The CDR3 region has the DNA TGTGCCAGCAGCTTAAGAACAGGCGGTTACGAGCAGTACTTC.

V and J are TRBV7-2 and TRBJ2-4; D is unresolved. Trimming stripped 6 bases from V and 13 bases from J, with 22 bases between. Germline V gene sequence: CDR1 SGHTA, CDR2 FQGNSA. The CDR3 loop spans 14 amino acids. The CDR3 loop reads CASSPTRAEESQYF. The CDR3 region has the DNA TGTGCCAGCAGTCCAACTCGGGCCGAAGAGTCCCAGTACTTC.

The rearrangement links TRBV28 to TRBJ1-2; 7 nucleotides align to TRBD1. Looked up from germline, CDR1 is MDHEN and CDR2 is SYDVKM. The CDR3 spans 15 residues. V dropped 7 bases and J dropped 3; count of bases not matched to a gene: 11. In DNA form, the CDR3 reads TGTGCCAGCACCAACCCCTCCGGGACAGACTATGGCTACACCTTC. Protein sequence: CASTNPSGTDYGYTF.

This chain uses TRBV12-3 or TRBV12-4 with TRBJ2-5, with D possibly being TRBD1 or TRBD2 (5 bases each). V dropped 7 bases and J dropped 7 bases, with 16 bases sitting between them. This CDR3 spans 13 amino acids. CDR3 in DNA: TGTGCCAGCACCGCATCCGCTGGGGGGACCCAGTACTTC. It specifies CASTASAGGTQYF.

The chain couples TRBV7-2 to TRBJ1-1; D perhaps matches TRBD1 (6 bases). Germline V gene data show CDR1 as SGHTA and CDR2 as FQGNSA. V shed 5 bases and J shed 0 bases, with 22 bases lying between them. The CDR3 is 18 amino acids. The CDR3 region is CASSRRGGQSFMNTEAFF. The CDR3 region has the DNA TGTGCCAGCAGCCGTAGGGGGGGTCAGTCCTTCATGAACACTGAAGCTTTCTTT. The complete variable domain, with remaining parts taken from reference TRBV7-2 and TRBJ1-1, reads GAGVSQSPSNKVTEKGKDVELRCDPISGHTALYWYRQSLGQGLEFLIYFQGNSAPDKSGLPSDRFSAERTGGSVSTLTIQRTQQEDSAVYLCASSRRGGQSFMNTEAFFGQGTRLTVV.

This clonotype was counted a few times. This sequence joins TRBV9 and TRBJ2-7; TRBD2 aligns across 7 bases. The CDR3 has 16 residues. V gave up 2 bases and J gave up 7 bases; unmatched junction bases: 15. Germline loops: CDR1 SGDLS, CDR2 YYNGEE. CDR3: CASSVDWGGYYNEQYF. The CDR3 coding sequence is TGTGCCAGCAGCGTTGATTGGGGGGGGTATTACAATGAGCAGTACTTC.

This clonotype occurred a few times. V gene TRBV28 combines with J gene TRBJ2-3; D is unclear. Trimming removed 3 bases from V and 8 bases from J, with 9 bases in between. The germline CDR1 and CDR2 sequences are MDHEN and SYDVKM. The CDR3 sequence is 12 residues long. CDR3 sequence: CASSFETGTQYF. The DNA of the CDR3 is TGTGCCAGCAGTTTCGAGACGGGTACGCAGTATTTT.